This entry lists 20 T cell receptor beta chains sequenced from one sample in a study of OX40 agonist ivuxolimab in advanced cancers. TCRdb's copy holds only in-frame clones and misses some; the assay was immunoSEQ multiplex PCR. Here the sample spans approximately 50,000 clones, approximately 90% being singletons. Sequenced here: CD4+ or CD8+ T cells sorted from blood, sampled in a trial of the OX40 agonist ivuxolimab. The origin of the receptors is an adult with an advanced solid tumor such as melanoma, head and neck, liver or kidney cancer.

The chain links TRBV11-2 to TRBJ2-3; 13 bases agree with TRBD2. V lost 5 bases and J lost 0; bases outside the gene matches: 2. Germline lookup yields CDR1 SGHAT and CDR2 FQNNGV. There are 16 residues in the CDR3. This chain's CDR3 is CASSPGLAGSTDTQYF. The CDR3 DNA follows: TGTGCCAGCAGCCCGGGACTAGCGGGAAGCACAGATACGCAGTATTTT.

The chain couples TRBV5-6 to TRBJ2-3; D call uncertain. CDR3 length: 15 residues. From germline, CDR1 is SGHDT and CDR2 YYEEEE. Trimming removed 0 bases at V and 0 bases at J, with 8 bases between. DNA of the CDR3: TGTGCCAGCAGCTTGGGTCCAGCGAGCACAGATACGCAGTATTTT. Translated: CASSLGPASTDTQYF.

The gene calls are TRBV9 and TRBJ2-3; D call uncertain. Trimming pared 0 bases from V and 5 bases from J, leaving 7 bases between. The CDR3 spans 13 residues. Per the germline V gene, CDR1 is SGDLS and CDR2 is YYNGEE. In DNA form, the CDR3 reads TGTGCCAGCAGCGTAGGGGTTGGAGATACGCAGTATTTT. As protein: CASSVGVGDTQYF.

The genes are TRBV12-2 and TRBJ2-2; TRBD2, the table's D call, was not compared with the DNA. TRBV12-2 is an annotated pseudogene. There are 14 residues in the CDR3. CDR3 loop: CASRLVWRTGELFF. CDR3 bases: TGTGCAAGTCGCTTAGTATGGCGGACCGGGGAGCTGTTTTTT.

With regard to this clone: Other DNA sequences within the sample encode an identical CDR3. J is TRBJ2-1 and V is TRBV7-2; 10 nucleotides agree with TRBD2. Germline-derived CDR1 and CDR2 are SGHTA and FQGNSA. Germline trimming cut 6 bases from V and 1 base from J; bases unmatched to any gene: 6. This CDR3 is 16 amino acids long. The CDR3 sequence: CASSRTSGTSYNEQFF. CDR3 bases: TGTGCCAGCAGTCGTACTAGCGGGACTTCCTACAATGAGCAGTTCTTC.

The genes are TRBV29-1 and TRBJ2-5, with TRBD1 as a possible D gene (5 bases). The CDR3 is 12 residues long. Germline assignment: CDR1 SQVTM and CDR2 ANQGSEA. The V gene lost 7 bases and the J gene lost 1 base, with 10 bases spanning the gap. CDR3 region: CSAYRPQETQYF. CDR3 nucleotides: TGCAGCGCATACAGGCCCCAAGAGACCCAGTACTTC.

This chain links TRBV9 with TRBJ2-1; D is perhaps TRBD1 (5 bases). Germline CDR1 is SGDLS and CDR2 is YYNGEE. The V end lost 1 base, the J end lost 1 base, and 12 bases lay between the germline ends. This CDR3 is 16 amino acids long. CDR3 in DNA: TGTGCCAGCAGCGTAAGGGGCTTTAGTTCCTACAATGAGCAGTTCTTC. Translation: CASSVRGFSSYNEQFF. The full variable domain, in which reference TRBV9 and TRBJ2-1 provide the parts outside the CDR3, is DSGVTQTPKHLITATGQRVTLRCSPRSGDLSVYWYQQSLDQGLQFLIQYYNGEERAKGNILERFSAQQFPDLHSELNLSSLELGDSALYFCASSVRGFSSYNEQFFGPGTRLTVL.

The V and J genes are TRBV5-8 and TRBJ2-5; 13 nucleotides agree with TRBD2. CDR3 size: 15 residues. V dropped 5 bases and J dropped 4; count of bases not matched to a gene: 5. CDR1 is SGHTS and CDR2 is YDEGEE in the germline V gene. CDR3 region: CASRSGLAGRETQYF. Written as DNA, the CDR3 is TGTGCCAGCAGATCGGGACTAGCGGGACGAGAGACCCAGTACTTC.

The gene calls are TRBV28 and TRBJ2-3; 7 bases agree with TRBD2. The CDR3 loop spans 15 amino acids. V lost 8 bases and J lost 0; bases outside the gene matches: 8. Germline CDR1 and CDR2: MDHEN and SYDVKM. The CDR3 loop reads CASPTGLTSTDTQYF. The CDR3 DNA reads as TGTGCCAGCCCTACGGGACTAACAAGCACAGATACGCAGTATTTT.

The chain recombines TRBV5-4 with TRBJ2-1; 9 positions match TRBD2. Losses at the gene ends were 1 base for V and 7 bases for J; bases not matched to a gene: 9. This CDR3 is built from 16 residues. Germline values: CDR1 SGHNT, CDR2 YYREEE (reference sequence). For the CDR3, the DNA is TGTGCCAGCAGCTTGTTCCTAGCGGGACAGCCAAATGAGCAGTTCTTC. This encodes CASSLFLAGQPNEQFF.

J is TRBJ2-7 and V is TRBV6-1, with 7 bases that match TRBD1. The V segment lost 3 bases and the J segment 0 bases; nucleotides outside the gene matches: 5. Germline-derived CDR1 and CDR2 are MNHNS and SASEGT. The CDR3 has 15 amino acids. In nucleotides, the CDR3 is TGTGCCAGCAGTGACCGACAGGGACGCTCCTACGAGCAGTACTTC. It encodes CASSDRQGRSYEQYF.

This clone was observed a single time. The chain couples TRBV6-6 to TRBJ2-1; 7 positions match TRBD1. The CDR3 is 16 residues long. The V and J ends lost 2 bases and 2 bases, in that order; junction bases with no gene match: 6. The V gene's germline CDR1 is MNHNY and CDR2 SVGAGI (reference sequence). CDR3 nucleotide sequence: TGTGCCAGCAGTTACGCCGGGACAGCGACCTACAATGAGCAGTTCTTC. It translates to CASSYAGTATYNEQFF.

V usage is TRBV9 and J usage is TRBJ2-3; D gene uncertain. The CDR3 loop spans 14 amino acids. Looked up from germline, CDR1 is SGDLS and CDR2 is YYNGEE. V was shortened by 0 bases and J by 2 bases, with 7 bases between the two germline ends. The CDR3 DNA reads TGTGCCAGCAGCGTAGTACAGCTCACAGATACGCAGTATTTT. This gives the protein CASSVVQLTDTQYF.

The chain uses TRBV19 and TRBJ2-5, with D perhaps matching TRBD2 (7 bases). The CDR3 length is 18 residues. The V gene's germline CDR1 is LNHDA and CDR2 SQIVND (reference sequence). Trimming pared 7 bases from V and 5 bases from J, leaving 29 bases between. The CDR3 sequence: CASKGGDKGLRNQETQYF. CDR3 in DNA: TGTGCCAGTAAGGGGGGGGACAAAGGTCTTCGGAATCAGGAGACCCAGTACTTC.

The gene calls are TRBV5-6 and TRBJ2-5; TRBD2 matches at 8 bases. The CDR3 length is 17 residues. Germline lookup yields CDR1 SGHDT and CDR2 YYEEEE. V was clipped by 3 bases and J by 5 bases; unmatched bases: 15. The CDR3 here is CASSSPTLAGRGETQYF. The DNA of the CDR3 is TGTGCCAGCAGCTCCCCCACCCTAGCGGGTCGGGGGGAGACCCAGTACTTC.

V usage is TRBV4-3 and J usage is TRBJ2-7, with 8 bases identical to TRBD1. The CDR3 covers 15 residues. J was trimmed by 6 bases and V by 1 base; bases with no gene match: 8. CDR1 and CDR2 from the germline V gene are LGHNA and YSLEER. As DNA, the CDR3 is TGCGCCAGCAGCCAAGTGTCAGGGGGCTCGGTCGAGCAGTACTTC. Protein product: CASSQVSGGSVEQYF.

CDR3 sequence (DNA): TGTGCCAGCAGTGCCGGGAGGACCTACGAGCAGTACTTC. Its translation is CASSAGRTYEQYF. The V call is TRBV6-1, the J call TRBJ2-7, with 7 nucleotides matching TRBD2. The CDR3 extends over 13 amino acids. CDR1 and CDR2 from the germline V gene are MNHNS and SASEGT. The V and J ends lost 4 bases and 2 bases, in that order; junction bases with no gene match: 2.

The chain carries TRBV7-2 and TRBJ2-2, with D hard to call. The length of the CDR3 is 16 residues. Germline assignment: CDR1 SGHTA and CDR2 FQGNSA. V shed 5 bases and J shed 7 bases, with 20 bases lying between them. DNA for the CDR3: TGTGCCAGCAGCCCCTTAAGGGTTCAATACGGCGGGGAGCTGTTTTTT. It specifies CASSPLRVQYGGELFF.

The chain links TRBV18 to TRBJ1-3, with D hard to call. Looked up from germline, CDR1 is KGHSH and CDR2 is LQKENI. The CDR3 runs 13 residues. Trimming pared 3 bases from V and 0 bases from J, leaving 3 bases between. The CDR3 here is CASSPDSGNTIYF. As DNA, the CDR3 is TGTGCCAGCTCACCCGACTCTGGAAACACCATATATTTT.

The chain employs TRBV5-5 and TRBJ2-7; D tentatively reads TRBD1 or TRBD2 (5 bases each). Trimming stripped 2 bases from V and 4 bases from J, with 13 bases between. The germline V gene encodes CDR1 SGHKS and CDR2 YYEKEE (reference sequence). This CDR3 has 14 residues. The CDR3 here is CASSFGLGTYEQYF. CDR3 DNA sequence: TGTGCCAGCAGCTTTGGTTTAGGGACGTACGAGCAGTACTTC. The full variable domain, in which reference TRBV5-5 and TRBJ2-7 provide the parts outside the CDR3, is DAGVTQSPTHLIKTRGQQVTLRCSPISGHKSVSWYQQVLGQGPQFIFQYYEKEERGRGNFPDRFSARQFPNYSSELNVNALLLGDSALYLCASSFGLGTYEQYFGPGTRLTVT.